This TCR beta chain was obtained from a study of cytomegalovirus exposure and HLA in healthy donors. PCR employed 60 Vbeta and 13 Jbeta primers. Produced via immunoSEQ multiplex PCR; TCRdb's table is partial and in-frame only. The table shows roughly 110,000 clones, with 77% occurring only once. This clone was seen only once. The material sequenced was PBMCs. This TCR was recovered from a male donor in good health and CMV-seronegative.

CDR3 sequence: CASSAGLAYEQYF. The CDR3 region has the DNA TGTGCCAGCAGCGCGGGACTAGCTTACGAGCAGTACTTC. The genes are TRBV7-7 and TRBJ2-7; the match to TRBD2 covers 9 bases. In germline, CDR1 is SSHAT, CDR2 FNYEAQ (reference sequence). V was clipped by 5 bases and J by 4 bases; unmatched bases: 3. The CDR3 has 13 amino acids.